The 30 T cell receptor beta chains in this list originate from one sample, sequenced in a study of identifying expanded T cells in peripheral blood. This table comes from immunoSEQ multiplex PCR, and its TCRdb copy is limited to in-frame clones, with some not included. Of approximately 140,000 clones listed, 65% to 90% are singletons. Specimen: blood. These receptors came from a person between 18 and 75 years old in good health.

V usage is TRBV10-3 and J usage is TRBJ2-7; D not resolved. This CDR3 is 12 amino acids long. V lost 3 bases, J lost 3 bases, and 6 bases lay in between. Germline V gene data show CDR1 as ENHRY and CDR2 as SYGVKD. CDR3 region: CAISDYSYEQYF. The DNA for the CDR3 is TGTGCCATCAGTGATTACAGCTACGAGCAGTACTTC.

J is TRBJ2-3 and V is TRBV29-1; D uncertain. Looked up from germline, CDR1 is SQVTM and CDR2 is ANQGSEA. The CDR3 extends over 14 amino acids. V was pared by 6 bases and J by 1 base, with 14 bases between. The CDR3 region has the DNA TGCAGCGTAGATACAGCCTCTCGCACAGATACGCAGTATTTT. It translates to CSVDTASRTDTQYF.

The J gene is TRBJ2-7, the V gene TRBV4-1; the match to TRBD2 covers 9 bases. V gave up 7 bases and J gave up 6 bases; unmatched junction bases: 4. CDR1 MGHRA and CDR2 YSYEKL come from the germline V gene. This CDR3 is built from 12 residues. The DNA of the CDR3 is TGCGCCAGCAATGGCGGGAGGGGCGAGCAGTACTTC. Encoded protein: CASNGGRGEQYF.

The chain is built from TRBV18 and TRBJ1-1; TRBD1 might be the D (6 bases). V shed 3 bases and J shed 0 bases, with 17 bases lying between them. Germline CDR1 reads KGHSH; CDR2 reads LQKENI. This CDR3 region has 17 residues. CDR3 sequence reads: CASSPFGGPLVNTEAFF. CDR3 sequence (DNA): TGTGCCAGCTCACCTTTCGGGGGCCCTTTGGTGAACACTGAAGCTTTCTTT.

V usage is TRBV14 and J usage is TRBJ2-7; D tentatively reads TRBD1 or TRBD2 (5 bases each). Trimming cost V 4 bases and J 5 bases, with 18 bases left between them. The V gene's germline CDR1 is SGHDN and CDR2 FVKESK. The length of the CDR3 is 15 residues. The CDR3: CASSRGYRLGDEQYF. DNA of the CDR3: TGTGCCAGCAGCCGGGGGTACAGGCTTGGGGACGAGCAGTACTTC.

The chain is built from TRBV14 and TRBJ2-1, with a weak D call TRBD2 (5 bases). The germline V and J ends were trimmed by 4 bases and 7 bases, with 20 bases remaining between them. This CDR3 spans 16 amino acids. Germline CDR1 SGHDN, CDR2 FVKESK. CDR3 in amino acids: CASSRPDGNKVNEQFF. CDR3 bases: TGTGCCAGCAGCCGTCCCGACGGGAACAAGGTGAATGAGCAGTTCTTC.

This clone was seen a single time. The chain has TRBV10-3 and TRBJ2-7, with 8 bases aligning to TRBD1. This CDR3 contains 13 residues. Germline V gene lookup returns CDR1 ENHRY and CDR2 SYGVKD. The J segment lost 5 bases and the V segment lost 2 bases, leaving 2 bases of the junction unmatched. The DNA for the CDR3 is TGTGCCATCAGTGAGGGGACAGGTGACGAGCAGTACTTC. Its protein is CAISEGTGDEQYF.

In the case of this clone: Different DNA sequences within this sample yield the same CDR3. This chain joins TRBV6-5 and TRBJ1-2, with D tentatively TRBD1 (6 bases). The CDR3 contains 14 residues. V lost 0 bases to trimming and J lost 2 bases, with 7 bases between them. The germline V gene encodes CDR1 MNHEY and CDR2 SVGAGI. CDR3 residues: CASSYSGGNYGYTF. The CDR3 DNA reads as TGTGCCAGCAGTTACTCGGGGGGCAACTATGGCTACACCTTC.

The rearrangement uses TRBV6-5 and TRBJ1-2, with 10 bases lining up with TRBD1. CDR3 size: 15 residues. Germline lookup yields CDR1 MNHEY and CDR2 SVGAGI. The V gene end was trimmed by 2 bases and the J gene end by 7 bases; junction bases not matched to a gene: 7. The CDR3, as DNA: TGTGCCAGCAGTTACGAGCTGGGACAGGGGATTGGCTACACCTTC. The encoded protein is CASSYELGQGIGYTF.

This sequence joins TRBV6-5 and TRBJ1-2; 7 bases fit TRBD1. The CDR3 length is 14 residues. The germline V gene has CDR1 MNHEY and CDR2 SVGAGI. Losses at the gene ends were 7 bases for V and 4 bases for J; bases not matched to a gene: 9. CDR3: CASTSEQGGYGYTF. In DNA, the CDR3 is TGTGCCAGCACCTCCGAGCAGGGGGGCTATGGCTACACCTTC.

The chain links TRBV5-6 to TRBJ2-4; no reliable D call. CDR1 and CDR2 (germline): SGHDT, YYEEEE. The CDR3 runs to 17 residues. The germline V and J ends were trimmed by 2 bases and 0 bases, with 15 bases remaining between them. The CDR3 DNA sequence: TGTGCCAGCAGCTTCCAGACTTCCATGGTAGCCAAAAACATTCAGTACTTC. Translating it yields CASSFQTSMVAKNIQYF.

The J gene is TRBJ2-3, the V gene TRBV14, with 16 nucleotides matching TRBD2. Germline V lookup: CDR1 SGHDN, CDR2 FVKESK. The CDR3 is 18 amino acids. V dropped 3 bases and J dropped 2; count of bases not matched to a gene: 5. CDR3 DNA: TGTGCCAGCAGCCAGCAGGGGACTAGCGGGAGGGCCACAGATACGCAGTATTTT. Protein product: CASSQQGTSGRATDTQYF.

The chain employs TRBV6-1 and TRBJ2-7; D gene ambiguous. V was clipped by 6 bases and J by 4 bases, with 16 bases between them. This CDR3 has 14 amino acids. The germline CDR1 and CDR2 sequences are MNHNS and SASEGT. CDR3 coding DNA: TGTGCCAGCAGGAGAGACGGCCTTTGGTACGAGCAGTACTTC. This codes for CASRRDGLWYEQYF.

The chain carries TRBV20-1 and TRBJ1-1, with a weak D call TRBD1 (5 bases). The CDR3 is 11 residues long. V lost 3 bases to trimming and J lost 10 bases, with 12 bases between them. Per germline, CDR1 DFQATT and CDR2 SNEGSKA (reference sequence). CDR3 sequence reads: CSASPGTSAFF. In DNA form, the CDR3 reads TGCAGTGCTAGCCCCGGGACTTCAGCTTTCTTT.

This clone was counted between two and nine times. This sequence joins TRBV7-9 and TRBJ1-4; 10 nucleotides line up with TRBD1. Germline V gives CDR1 SEHNR, CDR2 FQNEAQ (reference sequence). This CDR3 spans 17 amino acids. V lost 2 bases to trimming and J lost 4 bases; unmatched junction nucleotides: 7. The CDR3 region has the DNA TGTGCCAGCAGCTTAACAGGACAGGGGGGTCATAATGAAAAACTGTTTTTT. Encoded protein: CASSLTGQGGHNEKLFF.

A note on this clone: The junction and the germline gene differ at one end; a read error may be behind it. The rearrangement joins TRBV7-8 to TRBJ1-5; unclear D gene. The CDR3 totals 18 residues. From germline, CDR1 is SGHVS and CDR2 FQNEAQ. This CDR3 reads CASTLTPSPDHSNQPQHF. The DNA of the CDR3 is TGTGCCAGCACCTTAACCCCAAGTCCCGATCATAGCAATCAGCCCCAGCATTTT.

This clone was observed a single time. V gene TRBV25-1 combines with J gene TRBJ2-2, with a weak D call TRBD1 (5 bases). V was cut by 6 bases and J by 5 bases, with 7 bases left in between. The CDR3 sequence is 12 residues long. Germline assignment: CDR1 MGHDK and CDR2 SYGVNS. CDR3 DNA: TGTGCCAGCAGCGCAGGGACCGGGGAGCTGTTTTTT. It yields the protein CASSAGTGELFF.

The rearrangement uses TRBV2 and TRBJ2-7; D possibly uses TRBD1 or TRBD2 (5 bases each). The V end lost 7 bases, the J end lost 0 bases, and 16 bases lay between the germline ends. The CDR3 runs to 15 residues. Germline values: CDR1 SNHLY, CDR2 FYNNEI. The CDR3: CASKLLGETSYEQYF. As DNA, the CDR3 is TGTGCCAGCAAGCTACTGGGGGAAACCTCCTACGAGCAGTACTTC. Full variable domain (outside the CDR3, taken from reference TRBV2 and TRBJ2-7): EPEVTQTPSHQVTQMGQEVILRCVPISNHLYFYWYRQILGQKVEFLVSFYNNEISEKSEIFDDQFSVERPDGSNFTLKIRSTKLEDSAMYFCASKLLGETSYEQYFGPGTRLTVT.

This clone was recorded once. V gene TRBV29-1 combines with J gene TRBJ2-1, with 11 nucleotides matching TRBD1. The CDR3 consists of 17 residues. With 6 bases clipped from V and 5 bases from J, the junction kept 15 bases outside the gene matches. Germline CDR1 and CDR2: SQVTM and ANQGSEA. CDR3 protein: CSVGSGQGVRNHNEQFF. The CDR3 region has the DNA TGCAGCGTGGGGTCGGGACAGGGGGTCAGGAACCACAATGAGCAGTTCTTC.

The chain joins TRBV7-6 to TRBJ1-1; D unresolved. The CDR3 is 13 amino acids. The V end lost 3 bases, the J end lost 3 bases, and 8 bases lay between the germline ends. CDR1 is SGHVS, CDR2 FNYEAQ, per germline. The CDR3 is CASSLRADTEAFF. The DNA of the CDR3 is TGTGCCAGCAGCTTGAGGGCTGACACTGAAGCTTTCTTT.

CDR3 sequence reads: CASSLIFGKNSPLHF. The DNA of the CDR3 is TGTGCCAGCAGCTTAATATTCGGAAAAAATTCACCCCTCCACTTT. The chain is built from TRBV7-2 and TRBJ1-6; no definite D call. Germline CDR1 and CDR2: SGHTA and FQGNSA. CDR3 size: 15 residues. Trimming took 2 bases from V and 7 from J, leaving 12 bases between them.

This chain connects TRBV6-4 to TRBJ1-1; perhaps TRBD1 as D (6 bases). V shed 7 bases and J shed 1 base, with 13 bases lying between them. Germline CDR1 and CDR2: MRHNA and SNTAGT. The CDR3 is 14 amino acids. CDR3 coding DNA: TGTGCCAGCAAGCCGGGACAAGGGAACACTGAAGCTTTCTTT. Translation: CASKPGQGNTEAFF.

The CDR3 sequence: CASSESTGLASYEQYF. CDR3 DNA sequence: TGTGCCAGCAGTGAATCAACGGGACTAGCCTCCTACGAGCAGTACTTC. This chain uses TRBV2 with TRBJ2-7, with 9 bases fitting TRBD2. V lost 2 bases and J lost 0; bases outside the gene matches: 5. CDR1 and CDR2 (germline): SNHLY, FYNNEI. The CDR3 spans 16 residues.

The chain joins TRBV5-1 to TRBJ1-5; no firm D call. Germline values: CDR1 SGHRS, CDR2 YFSETQ. This CDR3 contains 15 residues. Trimming cost V 0 bases and J 0 bases, with 7 bases left between them. The CDR3: CASSLAGYSNQPQHF. CDR3 in DNA: TGCGCCAGCAGCTTGGCCGGCTATAGCAATCAGCCCCAGCATTTT.

The gene calls are TRBV5-4 and TRBJ1-6; D is unclear. The germline V gene has CDR1 SGHNT and CDR2 YYREEE (reference sequence). With 2 bases removed from V and 4 bases from J, the gap between germline ends came to 13 bases. The CDR3 is 16 residues long. The CDR3 DNA reads TGTGCCAGCAGCTTCCCGGGTTCAGGATATAATTCACCCCTCCACTTT. This gives the protein CASSFPGSGYNSPLHF. Full variable domain (remainder filled in from reference TRBV5-4 and TRBJ1-6): ETGVTQSPTHLIKTRGQQVTLRCSSQSGHNTVSWYQQALGQGPQFIFQYYREEENGRGNFPPRFSGLQFPNYSSELNVNALELDDSALYLCASSFPGSGYNSPLHFGNGTRLTVT.

This clone has only a few counts. The rearrangement uses TRBV6-7 and TRBJ2-1, with 12 bases matching TRBD2. TRBV6-7 is identified as an open reading frame with a role that is uncertain. V lost 6 bases and J lost 6; bases outside the gene matches: 6. The CDR3 totals 15 residues. This chain's CDR3 is CASRTRTSGTNEQFF. CDR3 in DNA: TGTGCCAGCAGAACAAGGACTAGCGGGACCAATGAGCAGTTCTTC.

The chain couples TRBV5-1 to TRBJ2-2; 8 positions agree with TRBD1. CDR1 SGHRS and CDR2 YFSETQ come from the germline V gene. The CDR3 has 15 residues. V dropped 2 bases and J dropped 2; count of bases not matched to a gene: 2. DNA for the CDR3: TGCGCCAGCAGCTTAACAGGGGGTAACACCGGGGAGCTGTTTTTT. It specifies CASSLTGGNTGELFF.

The rearrangement joins TRBV7-3 to TRBJ2-3; D gene unclear. Trimming cost V 5 bases and J 0 bases, with 6 bases left between them. The germline CDR1 and CDR2 sequences are SGHTA and FQGTGA. The CDR3 sequence is 13 residues long. Here the CDR3 reads CASSPGSTDTQYF. In nucleotides, the CDR3 is TGTGCCAGCAGCCCGGGTAGCACAGATACGCAGTATTTT.

This clone was detected once. As DNA, the CDR3 is TGTGCCATCAAGGGGGACAGTACTTACAATGAGCAGTTCTTC. As protein: CAIKGDSTYNEQFF. The V call is TRBV10-3, the J call TRBJ2-1; TRBD1 aligns across 7 bases. The CDR3 spans 14 residues. V was clipped by 7 bases and J by 4 bases; unmatched bases: 7. The V gene's germline CDR1 is ENHRY and CDR2 SYGVKD.

The chain uses TRBV7-2 and TRBJ2-3; D might be TRBD2 (6 bases). Germline V CDR1 and CDR2: SGHTA, FQGNSA. The V gene lost 3 bases and the J gene lost 0 bases, with 7 bases spanning the gap. The CDR3 contains 14 residues. CDR3 sequence: CASSLAGSTDTQYF. The DNA for the CDR3 is TGTGCCAGCAGCTTGGCGGGGAGCACAGATACGCAGTATTTT.